The 15 T cell receptor beta chains reported below all come from one sample, sequenced in a study of T cell clonality in common variable immunodeficiency. The assay was immunoSEQ multiplex PCR, and TCRdb's table has in-frame clones only and misses some. The sample is made up of about 44,000 clones, none counted only once. The source material was peripheral blood mononuclear cells. The receptors here all came from a person aged 18 to 75 in good health.

This clone was observed at least ten times. The sequence runs out 3 residues before the end of the CDR3; the remainder is reconstructed from the germline J gene. V is TRBV6-2 or TRBV6-3 and J is TRBJ2-6, with D perhaps matching TRBD1 (5 bases). Trimming removed 2 bases from V and 0 bases from J, with 5 bases in between. This CDR3 spans 15 amino acids. Germline V lookup: CDR1 MNHEY, CDR2 SVGEGT. Incomplete CDR3 DNA: TGTGCCAGCAGTTACAGGGGCTCTGGGGCCAACGTC. Translation gives CASSYRGSGANV. The CDR3 in full is CASSYRGSGANVLTF.

This clone occurred many times. The read stops 3 residues short of the end of the CDR3; the missing end is completed from the germline J gene. The chain joins TRBV5-1 to TRBJ2-4; no clear D. The V gene lost 0 bases and the J gene lost 0 bases, with 7 bases spanning the gap. The CDR3 sequence is 15 residues long. Germline lookup yields CDR1 SGHRS and CDR2 YFSETQ. The CDR3 loop reads CASSLGALAKNIQYF. Partial CDR3 DNA: TGCGCCAGCAGCTTGGGAGCGTTAGCCAAAAACATT.

There are many counts of this clone. The CDR3 end lies 3 residues beyond the end of the read and is filled in from the germline J gene. The chain links TRBV7-8 to TRBJ1-4; maybe TRBD1 (5 bases). With 4 bases removed from V and 4 bases from J, the gap between germline ends came to 13 bases. The CDR3 is 15 residues long. Looked up from germline, CDR1 is SGHVS and CDR2 is FQNEAQ. The CDR3 sequence is CASSSDRSLNEKLFF. The CDR3 bases that were read are TGTGCCAGCAGCTCCGACAGAAGCCTTAATGAAAAA. The variable domain in full, completed from reference TRBV7-8 and TRBJ1-4, reads GAGVSQSPRYKVAKRGQDVALRCDPISGHVSLFWYQQALGQGPEFLTYFQNEAQLDKSGLPSDRFFAERPEGSVSTLKIQRTQQEDSAVYLCASSSDRSLNEKLFFGSGTQLSVL.

Ten or more counts support this clone. The read is 3 residues too short to cover the CDR3 end, so that end is filled in from the germline J gene. The chain combines TRBV28 with TRBJ2-7; D is unclear. The CDR3 has 14 amino acids. Trimming cost V 5 bases and J 2 bases, with 13 bases left between them. Germline V gene data show CDR1 as MDHEN and CDR2 as SYDVKM. The DNA read from the CDR3 is TGTGCCAGCAGTAACCGAGGAACTACCTACGAG. It yields the protein CASSNRGTTYE. In full, the CDR3 is CASSNRGTTYEQYF.

This clone appeared many times. The CDR3 end falls 3 residues outside the read, so it is completed with the germline J gene. This sequence joins TRBV2 and TRBJ2-3, with no clear D. Per germline, CDR1 SNHLY and CDR2 FYNNEI. The CDR3 length is 15 residues. Trimming removed 0 bases from V and 3 bases from J, with 10 bases in between. The sequenced CDR3 bases are TGTGCCAGCAGTGAAGCGCTAGATTCAACAGATACG. Translating it yields CASSEALDSTDT. The complete CDR3 reads CASSEALDSTDTQYF. Full variable domain (remainder filled in from reference TRBV2 and TRBJ2-3): EPEVTQTPSHQVTQMGQEVILRCVPISNHLYFYWYRQILGQKVEFLVSFYNNEISEKSEIFDDQFSVERPDGSNFTLKIRSTKLEDSAMYFCASSEALDSTDTQYFGPGTRLTVL.

Ten or more counts support this clone. Sequencing ends 3 residues short of the CDR3 end; the germline J gene provides the rest. The chain couples TRBV4-2 to TRBJ2-1; possible D gene TRBD1, 5 bases. The CDR3 loop spans 16 amino acids. Trimming cost V 0 bases and J 1 base, with 10 bases left between them. In germline, CDR1 is LGHNA, CDR2 YNFKEQ. The sequenced part of the CDR3 DNA is TGTGCCAGCAGCCAAGATCCACAGGTGTCCTACAATGAG. It translates to CASSQDPQVSYNE. The whole CDR3 is CASSQDPQVSYNEQFF.

There are many counts of this clone. The sequenced fragment ends 3 residues before the CDR3 boundary, so the rest is inferred from the germline J gene. The chain joins TRBV19 to TRBJ1-2; 7 bases agree with TRBD1. Trimming took 4 bases from V and 4 from J; bases not matched to a gene: 12. The CDR3 has 16 amino acids. Germline CDR1 and CDR2: LNHDA and SQIVND (reference sequence). CDR3 in amino acids: CASSTDADRAVYGYTF. The sequenced CDR3 bases are TGTGCCAGTAGTACCGACGCCGACAGGGCTGTCTATGGC.

Ten or more counts support this clone. The sequenced part of the CDR3 DNA is TGTGCCAGCAGCCTTGGACTAGTGACAGATACG. Translated, it gives CASSLGLVTDT. The entire CDR3 protein reads CASSLGLVTDTQYF. This sequence joins TRBV7-3 and TRBJ2-3; 7 bases fit TRBD2. Sequencing ends 3 residues short of the CDR3 end; the germline J gene provides the rest. J lost 3 bases, V lost 5 bases, and 5 bases had no gene match. From germline, CDR1 is SGHTA and CDR2 FQGTGA. This CDR3 spans 14 amino acids.

At least ten counts were recorded for this clone. The read ends 3 residues shy of where the CDR3 ends; the end is completed using the germline J gene. This rearrangement joins TRBV20-1 to TRBJ1-1, with D maybe TRBD1 (5 bases). CDR3 length: 14 amino acids. CDR1 DFQATT and CDR2 SNEGSKA come from the germline V gene (reference sequence). CDR3 bases read: TGCAGTGCTATACCTCACGACAGCCGCCGTAAA. This encodes CSAIPHDSRRK. The CDR3 as a whole reads CSAIPHDSRRKAFF.

This clone was seen ten or more times. Read coverage stops 3 residues before the CDR3 terminus; the germline J gene supplies the remainder. This chain uses TRBV29-1 with TRBJ1-1; TRBD1 matches at 8 bases. CDR3 length equals 13 residues. J was trimmed by 6 bases and V by 4 bases; bases with no gene match: 7. Germline CDR1 is SQVTM and CDR2 is ANQGSEA. The DNA read from the CDR3 is TGCAGCGTTGCCGGAGAACAGGGGGCTGAA. Translation gives CSVAGEQGAE. The full CDR3 is CSVAGEQGAEAFF. Complete variable domain (other parts from reference TRBV29-1 and TRBJ1-1): SAVISQKPSRDICQRGTSLTIQCQVDSQVTMMFWYRQQPGQSLTLIATANQGSEATYESGFVIDKFPISRPNLTFSTLTVSNMSPEDSSIYLCSVAGEQGAEAFFGQGTRLTVV.

This clone was counted at least ten times. The read falls 3 residues short of the CDR3 end, and the missing part is taken from the germline J gene. V is TRBV30 and J is TRBJ2-5; TRBD1 is a possible D gene (6 bases). V gave up 0 bases and J gave up 4 bases, with 15 bases separating them. Germline V gives CDR1 GTSNPN, CDR2 SVGIG (reference sequence). The CDR3 is made up of 15 amino acids. The CDR3 region is CAWSVTGTRGETQYF. Partial CDR3 DNA: TGTGCCTGGAGTGTTACAGGGACCCGCGGAGAGACC.

This clone has at least ten counts. The read halts 3 residues ahead of the CDR3 end, with the missing end drawn from the germline J gene. The chain carries TRBV18 and TRBJ2-7; D is possibly TRBD1 (5 bases). The CDR3 has 14 residues. Trimming took off 3 bases at V and 1 base at J, with 10 bases between the two ends. Germline lookup yields CDR1 KGHSH and CDR2 LQKENI. The DNA read from the CDR3 is TGTGCCAGCTCACCCGTAGGGGCTTCCTACGAG. Its translation: CASSPVGASYE. In full, the CDR3 is CASSPVGASYEQYF. Together with reference TRBV18 and TRBJ2-7, the CDR3 gives the full variable domain: NAGVMQNPRHLVRRRGQEARLRCSPMKGHSHVYWYRQLPEEGLKFMVYLQKENIIDESGMPKERFSAEFPKEGPSILRIQQVVRGDSAAYFCASSPVGASYEQYFGPGTRLTVT.

There are many counts of this clone. CDR3 DNA, as far as it was read: TGTGCCTGGAGACTAGCGGGAGTCAATGAG. Translation: CAWRLAGVNE. Given in full, the CDR3 is CAWRLAGVNEQFF. V usage is TRBV30 and J usage is TRBJ2-1; 11 bases are shared with TRBD2. The CDR3 end is not reached by the read, which stops 3 residues before it; the germline J gene fills it in. Trimming took 3 bases from V and 6 from J; bases not matched to a gene: 1. Per germline, CDR1 GTSNPN and CDR2 SVGIG (reference sequence). The CDR3 totals 13 residues.

This clone was observed at least ten times. The read finishes 3 residues shy of the CDR3 end, and the germline J gene is used to complete it. This chain links TRBV18 with TRBJ1-2; TRBD1 aligns across 7 bases. The germline CDR1 and CDR2 sequences are KGHSH and LQKENI. V was pared by 3 bases and J by 5 bases, with 6 bases of the junction left unmatched. The CDR3 loop spans 14 amino acids. CDR3 sequence reads: CASSPGDSPYGYTF. The sequenced CDR3 bases are TGTGCCAGCTCACCTGGGGACAGCCCTTATGGC.

This clone was counted ten times or more. CDR3 DNA, as far as it was read: TGTGCCAGCAGCTTAGGGGGGGCAAGGCGCTTTGTTACTGAA. It yields the protein CASSLGGARRFVTE. The complete CDR3 sequence is CASSLGGARRFVTEAFF. The chain has TRBV13 and TRBJ1-1; D is perhaps TRBD1 (6 bases). The read ends 3 residues before the CDR3 terminus; that terminus is restored from the germline J gene. V shed 0 bases and J shed 5 bases, with 19 bases lying between them. The CDR3 runs to 17 residues. The germline gives CDR1 PRHDT, CDR2 FYEKMQ (reference sequence).